The rows below give T cell receptor beta chains drawn from one sample of a study of T cells after yellow fever vaccination. TCRdb redid the calling of the 5' RACE reads with MiXCR, one entry per CDR3 protein. The sample contains tens of thousands of distinct CDR3 sequences, approximately 8% of which appear only once. The sample was CD8+ T cells sorted from PBMCs, taken on the day of the yellow fever booster vaccination. Source of these receptors: a young man who received the YFV17D yellow fever vaccine. CDR3s leave out the opening cysteine and the closing phenylalanine or tryptophan.

v_call: TRBV15
cdr3_length: 13
cdr3_aa: ATSRDRPTGYGYT

v_call: TRBV29-1
cdr3_length: 12
cdr3_aa: SVFQGSGANVLT

v_call: TRBV27
cdr3_length: 13
cdr3_aa: ASNNDRGPDTEAF

v_call: TRBV7-6
cdr3_length: 14
cdr3_aa: ASSRGGEVGTDTQY

v_call: TRBV4-3
cdr3_length: 16
cdr3_aa: ASSQDLGPTSTKNIQY

v_call: TRBV25-1
cdr3_length: 9
cdr3_aa: ASSTRGEQF

v_call: TRBV20-1
cdr3_length: 11
cdr3_aa: SARVKSSYEQY

v_call: TRBV3-1
cdr3_length: 14
cdr3_aa: ACTKDGPWARGEQF

v_call: TRBV12-3/TRBV12-4
cdr3_length: 13
cdr3_aa: ASTIGTVSNQPQH

v_call: TRBV7-9
cdr3_length: 11
cdr3_aa: ASSLGGVQPQH

v_call: TRBV11-2
cdr3_length: 12
cdr3_aa: ASTTSTGTDTQY

v_call: TRBV9
cdr3_length: 13
cdr3_aa: ASSARNSGNNEQF

v_call: TRBV7-6
cdr3_length: 15
cdr3_aa: ASSLVALAGSYNEQF

v_call: TRBV11-1
cdr3_length: 17
cdr3_aa: ASSLGEIAGVYDQETQY

v_call: TRBV2
cdr3_length: 14
cdr3_aa: ASSVGGARGANVLT

v_call: TRBV20-1
cdr3_length: 13
cdr3_aa: SAREPLDFNYGYT

v_call: TRBV12-3/TRBV12-4
cdr3_length: 12
cdr3_aa: ASSSGTAIYEQY

v_call: TRBV2
cdr3_length: 15
cdr3_aa: ASSWTSGGKGYNEQF

v_call: TRBV29-1
cdr3_length: 10
cdr3_aa: SLRTGTGELF

v_call: TRBV20-1
cdr3_length: 13
cdr3_aa: SADTRDRVGNEQF